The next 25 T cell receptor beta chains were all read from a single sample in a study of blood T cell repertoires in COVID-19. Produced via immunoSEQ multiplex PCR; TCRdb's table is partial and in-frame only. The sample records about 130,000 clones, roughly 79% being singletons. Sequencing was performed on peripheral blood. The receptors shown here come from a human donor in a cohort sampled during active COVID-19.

The CDR3 sequence is CASSPKPWGTASETQYF. For the CDR3, the DNA is TGTGCCAGTAGTCCCAAACCATGGGGGACAGCATCCGAGACCCAGTACTTC. The chain has TRBV19 and TRBJ2-5; 7 nucleotides line up with TRBD1. The J segment lost 5 bases and the V segment lost 5 bases, leaving 17 bases of the junction unmatched. The CDR3 has 17 residues. Looked up from germline, CDR1 is LNHDA and CDR2 is SQIVND (reference sequence).

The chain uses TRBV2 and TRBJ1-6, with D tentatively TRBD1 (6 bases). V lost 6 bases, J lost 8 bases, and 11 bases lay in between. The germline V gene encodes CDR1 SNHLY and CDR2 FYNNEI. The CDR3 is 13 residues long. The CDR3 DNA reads TGTGCCAGCAGCACAGGGATGGATTCACCCCTCCACTTT. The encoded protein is CASSTGMDSPLHF.

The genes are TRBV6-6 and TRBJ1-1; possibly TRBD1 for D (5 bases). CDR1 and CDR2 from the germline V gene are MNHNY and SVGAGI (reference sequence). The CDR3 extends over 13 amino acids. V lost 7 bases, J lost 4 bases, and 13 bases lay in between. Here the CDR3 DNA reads TGTGCCAGCAAAAAGGGGTCTTCCACTGAAGCTTTCTTT. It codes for CASKKGSSTEAFF.

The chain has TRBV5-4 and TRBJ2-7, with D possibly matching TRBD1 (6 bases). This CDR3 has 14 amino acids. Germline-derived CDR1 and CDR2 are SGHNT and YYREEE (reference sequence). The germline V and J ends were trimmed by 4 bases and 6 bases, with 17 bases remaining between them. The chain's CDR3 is CASSPLMGASEQYF. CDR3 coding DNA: TGTGCCAGCAGCCCGCTCATGGGGGCCTCCGAGCAGTACTTC.

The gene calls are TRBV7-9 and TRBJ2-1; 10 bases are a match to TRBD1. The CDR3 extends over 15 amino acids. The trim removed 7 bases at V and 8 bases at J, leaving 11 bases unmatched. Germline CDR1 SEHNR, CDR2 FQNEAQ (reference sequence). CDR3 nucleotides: TGTGCCAGCACCCTCCTTGCGGGGACAGGGGATGAGCAGTTCTTC. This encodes CASTLLAGTGDEQFF.

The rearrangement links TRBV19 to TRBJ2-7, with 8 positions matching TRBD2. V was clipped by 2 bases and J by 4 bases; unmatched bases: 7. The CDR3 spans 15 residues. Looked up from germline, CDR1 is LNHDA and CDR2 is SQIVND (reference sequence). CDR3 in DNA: TGTGCCAGTAGTATACAGCGGGGGATTAGTTACGAGCAGTACTTC. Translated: CASSIQRGISYEQYF. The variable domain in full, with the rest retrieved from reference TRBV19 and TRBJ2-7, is DGGITQSPKYLFRKEGQNVTLSCEQNLNHDAMYWYRQDPGQGLRLIYYSQIVNDFQKGDIAEGYSVSREKKESFPLTVTSAQKNPTAFYLCASSIQRGISYEQYFGPGTRLTVT.

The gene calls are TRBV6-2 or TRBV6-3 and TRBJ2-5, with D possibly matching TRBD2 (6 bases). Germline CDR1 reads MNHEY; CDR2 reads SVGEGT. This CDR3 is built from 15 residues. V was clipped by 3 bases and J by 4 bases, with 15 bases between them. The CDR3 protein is CASSYGGSCGETQYF. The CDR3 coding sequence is TGTGCCAGCAGTTATGGGGGGAGTTGCGGAGAGACCCAGTACTTC.

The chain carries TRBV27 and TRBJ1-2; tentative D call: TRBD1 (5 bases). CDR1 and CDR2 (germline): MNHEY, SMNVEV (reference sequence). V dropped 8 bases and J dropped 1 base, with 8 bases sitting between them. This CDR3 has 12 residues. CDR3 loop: CASRTLNYGYTF. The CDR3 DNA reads TGTGCCAGCCGGACACTTAACTATGGCTACACCTTC.

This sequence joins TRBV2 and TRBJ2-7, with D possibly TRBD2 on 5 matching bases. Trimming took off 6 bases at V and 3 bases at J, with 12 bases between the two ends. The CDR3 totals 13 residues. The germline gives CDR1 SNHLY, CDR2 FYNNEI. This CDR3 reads CASSRDPFYEQYF. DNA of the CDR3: TGTGCCAGCAGCCGGGATCCCTTCTACGAGCAGTACTTC.

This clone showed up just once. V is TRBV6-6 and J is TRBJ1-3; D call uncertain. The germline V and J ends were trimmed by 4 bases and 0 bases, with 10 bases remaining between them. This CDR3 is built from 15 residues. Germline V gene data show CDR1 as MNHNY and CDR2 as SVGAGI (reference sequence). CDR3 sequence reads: CASSLPADSGNTIYF. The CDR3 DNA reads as TGTGCCAGCAGTTTGCCCGCAGACTCTGGAAACACCATATATTTT.

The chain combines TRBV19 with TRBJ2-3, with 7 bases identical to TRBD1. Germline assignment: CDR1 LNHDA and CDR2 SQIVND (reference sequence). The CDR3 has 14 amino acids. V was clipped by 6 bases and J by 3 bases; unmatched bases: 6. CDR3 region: CASRTGRSTDTQYF. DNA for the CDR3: TGTGCCAGTAGGACAGGGCGATCGACAGATACGCAGTATTTT.

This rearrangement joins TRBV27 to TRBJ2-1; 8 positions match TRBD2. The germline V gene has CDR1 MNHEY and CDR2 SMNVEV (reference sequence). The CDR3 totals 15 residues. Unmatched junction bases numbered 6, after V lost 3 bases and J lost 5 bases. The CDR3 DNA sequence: TGTGCCAGCAGTTTTACGAGTAGCGGGGACAATGAGCAGTTCTTC. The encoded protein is CASSFTSSGDNEQFF.

The CDR3: CASSIWPDYGYTF. For the CDR3, the DNA is TGTGCCAGTAGTATTTGGCCAGACTATGGCTACACCTTC. This chain links TRBV19 with TRBJ1-2; no definite D call. Trimming took 3 bases from V and 3 from J, leaving 8 bases between them. CDR1 and CDR2 (germline): LNHDA, SQIVND (reference sequence). The CDR3 is 13 residues long.

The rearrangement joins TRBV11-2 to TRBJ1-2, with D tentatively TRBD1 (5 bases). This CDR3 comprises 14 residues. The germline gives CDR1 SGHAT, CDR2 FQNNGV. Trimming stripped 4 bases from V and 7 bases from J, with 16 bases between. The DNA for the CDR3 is TGTGCCAGCAGCTCATGGCGGGGGATGGGTGGCTACACCTTC. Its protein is CASSSWRGMGGYTF. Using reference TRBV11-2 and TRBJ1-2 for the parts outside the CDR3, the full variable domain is EAGVAQSPRYKIIEKRQSVAFWCNPISGHATLYWYQQILGQGPKLLIQFQNNGVVDDSQLPKDRFSAERLKGVDSTLKIQPAKLEDSAVYLCASSSWRGMGGYTFGSGTRLTVV.

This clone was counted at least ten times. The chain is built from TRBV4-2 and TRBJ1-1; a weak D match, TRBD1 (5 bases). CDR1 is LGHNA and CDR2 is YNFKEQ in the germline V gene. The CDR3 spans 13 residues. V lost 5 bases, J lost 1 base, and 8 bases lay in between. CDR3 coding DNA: TGTGCCAGCAGCTCGACAGAGAACACTGAAGCTTTCTTT. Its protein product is CASSSTENTEAFF.

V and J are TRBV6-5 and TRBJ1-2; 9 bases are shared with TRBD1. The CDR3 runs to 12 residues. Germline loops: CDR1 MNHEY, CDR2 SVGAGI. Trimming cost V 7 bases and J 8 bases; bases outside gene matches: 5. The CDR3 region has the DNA TGTGCCAGCAACGACAGGGGGTACGGCTACACCTTC. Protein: CASNDRGYGYTF.

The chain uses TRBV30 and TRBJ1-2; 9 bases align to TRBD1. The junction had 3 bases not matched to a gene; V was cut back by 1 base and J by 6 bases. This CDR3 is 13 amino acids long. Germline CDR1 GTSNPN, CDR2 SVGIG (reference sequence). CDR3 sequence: CAWSEQGANGYTF. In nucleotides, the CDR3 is TGTGCCTGGAGTGAACAGGGGGCCAATGGCTACACCTTC.

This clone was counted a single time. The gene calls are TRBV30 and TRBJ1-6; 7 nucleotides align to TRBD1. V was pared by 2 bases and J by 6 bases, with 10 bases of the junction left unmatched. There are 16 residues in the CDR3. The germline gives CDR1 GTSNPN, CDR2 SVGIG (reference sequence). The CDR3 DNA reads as TGTGCCTGGAGTAGGGGGCTGGGGGAGATTAATTCACCCCTCCACTTT. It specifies CAWSRGLGEINSPLHF.

The CDR3: CASSRVSGGAGELFF. In DNA, the CDR3 is TGTGCCAGCAGCCGGGTCAGCGGGGGGGCCGGGGAGCTGTTTTTT. The V and J genes are TRBV3-1 (or the pseudogene TRBV3-2) and TRBJ2-2, with 10 positions matching TRBD2. Per germline, CDR1 LGHDT and CDR2 YNNKEL (reference sequence). Unmatched junction bases numbered 5, after V lost 4 bases and J lost 6 bases. The length of the CDR3 is 15 residues.

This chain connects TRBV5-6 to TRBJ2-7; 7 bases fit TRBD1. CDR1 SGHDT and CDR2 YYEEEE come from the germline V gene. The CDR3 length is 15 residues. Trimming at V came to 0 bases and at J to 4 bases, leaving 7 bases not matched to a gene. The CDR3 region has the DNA TGTGCCAGCAGCTTGGCCTGGGGGACAGTATACGAGCAGTACTTC. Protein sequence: CASSLAWGTVYEQYF. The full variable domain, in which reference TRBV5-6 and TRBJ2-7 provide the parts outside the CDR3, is DAGVTQSPTHLIKTRGQQVTLRCSPKSGHDTVSWYQQALGQGPQFIFQYYEEEERQRGNFPDRFSGHQFPNYSSELNVNALLLGDSALYLCASSLAWGTVYEQYFGPGTRLTVT.

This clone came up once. The DNA of the CDR3 is TGTGCCAGCAGCGCAGGGGTCGACCAGCCCCAGCATTTT. Its translation is CASSAGVDQPQHF. The V and J genes are TRBV6-5 and TRBJ1-5; a weak D match, TRBD1 (6 bases). This CDR3 contains 13 residues. Trimming took 6 bases from V and 7 from J, leaving 13 bases between them. CDR1 is MNHEY, CDR2 SVGAGI, per germline.

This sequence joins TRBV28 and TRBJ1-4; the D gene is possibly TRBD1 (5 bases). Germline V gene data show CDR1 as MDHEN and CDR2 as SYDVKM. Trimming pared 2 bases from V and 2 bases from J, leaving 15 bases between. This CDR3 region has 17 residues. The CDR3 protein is CASSLSQGARTNEKLFF. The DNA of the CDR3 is TGTGCCAGCAGTTTAAGCCAGGGCGCTCGCACTAATGAAAAACTGTTTTTT.

The CDR3 spells CASRYLQDTQYF. CDR3 in DNA: TGTGCCAGCAGGTACCTACAGGATACGCAGTATTTT. The genes are TRBV6-5 and TRBJ2-3, with D unclear. The germline V gene has CDR1 MNHEY and CDR2 SVGAGI. Trimming pared 6 bases from V and 6 bases from J, leaving 10 bases between. The CDR3 has 12 residues.

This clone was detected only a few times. CDR3 residues: CASGLSGIGQPQHF. The CDR3 coding sequence is TGTGCCAGTGGATTATCGGGTATAGGTCAGCCCCAGCATTTT. The rearrangement links TRBV19 to TRBJ1-5; D gene unclear. V gave up 8 bases and J gave up 6 bases, with 17 bases separating them. Germline V gives CDR1 LNHDA, CDR2 SQIVND (reference sequence). The CDR3 has 14 residues.

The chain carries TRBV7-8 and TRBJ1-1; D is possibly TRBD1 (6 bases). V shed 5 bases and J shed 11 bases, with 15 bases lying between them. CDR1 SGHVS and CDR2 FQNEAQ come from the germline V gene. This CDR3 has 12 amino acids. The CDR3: CASSLYRAGAFF. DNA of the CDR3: TGTGCCAGCAGCCTCTACAGGGCTGGCGCTTTCTTT.